This T cell receptor beta chain derives from a study of blood T cell repertoires in COVID-19 (dated by TCRdb to the early 2020s). For context, the study as a whole: Collaborator samples came from the United States, Italy and Spain and covered acute and convalescent phases of COVID-19. The material from the prospective study consisted of cDNA or gDNA derived from T cells, B-cell-depleted T cells, or PBMCs. Nearly every sample came with metadata listing a de-identified subject ID, COVID-19 status, age in years and sex. Samples came from the ongoing ImmuneRACE study (first 160 participants) plus 1,254 subjects from 6 global collaborators. Where available, HLA class I and class II types were obtained from metadata supplied by the sample provider rather than from assay-based typing. The repertoires were released in a freely available public database intended as a resource for research on the immune response to SARS-CoV-2. The dataset comprised deeply sampled blood TCRbeta repertoires from subjects exposed to, actively infected with, or recovered from COVID-19. What the authors observed across the whole study: The quantity of clinical and demographic metadata differed by source and by participant and was supplied without curation.

The collaborating institutions used their own protocols to collect whole blood in K2EDTA tubes. For TCRbeta analysis, collaborators shipped samples as frozen whole blood, isolated PBMCs, or DNA extracted from either of those sample types. As regards this clone: This receptor's antigen is unknown. No clone much larger than this one lies a single base away; base qualities are absent.

TCRbeta CDR3 regions were amplified from genomic DNA by means of the immunoSEQ Assay, a bias-controlled multiplex PCR. In the authors' own workflow: The number of nucleated cells in each sample was estimated from the amplification of reference gene primers within the assay. To quantify the absolute abundance of each unique TCRbeta CDR3 rearrangement, sequence reads were collapsed and filtered. For each sample, productive Simpson clonality was calculated as the square root of Simpson's diversity index over productive rearrangements. Not all clones reach the TCRdb copy of this immuneACCESS table, which keeps in-frame sequences only. Checked studies attribute under half of the gap to unresolved V genes and leave the rest unexplained. D and trimming were read from the DNA, whereas the V and J calls and clone size are those reported in that table. In all, the sample holds about 110,000 clones, and over 65% of those were seen once. Jointly, the top ten make up about 3.7% of the sample.

The sample consisted of peripheral blood. The TCR comes from a woman at least 80 years old with acute or convalescent COVID-19.

The DNA sequence is given as TGTGCCAGCAGCCAAGCCGGGCTAACGGGGTACAATGAGCAGTTCTTC. This sequence encodes CASSQAGLTGYNEQFF. The V and J segments used are TRBV4-2 and TRBJ2-1; TRBD2 is perhaps the D gene, given 5 matching bases. The cysteine opens and the phenylalanine closes a CDR3 of 16 amino acids. The CDR3 DNA has 48 bases and is translated from base 1. CDR1 LGHNA and CDR2 YNFKEQ are derived from the germline V gene. Cut back by 1 base and 4 bases, the V and J ends lie 14 bases apart.